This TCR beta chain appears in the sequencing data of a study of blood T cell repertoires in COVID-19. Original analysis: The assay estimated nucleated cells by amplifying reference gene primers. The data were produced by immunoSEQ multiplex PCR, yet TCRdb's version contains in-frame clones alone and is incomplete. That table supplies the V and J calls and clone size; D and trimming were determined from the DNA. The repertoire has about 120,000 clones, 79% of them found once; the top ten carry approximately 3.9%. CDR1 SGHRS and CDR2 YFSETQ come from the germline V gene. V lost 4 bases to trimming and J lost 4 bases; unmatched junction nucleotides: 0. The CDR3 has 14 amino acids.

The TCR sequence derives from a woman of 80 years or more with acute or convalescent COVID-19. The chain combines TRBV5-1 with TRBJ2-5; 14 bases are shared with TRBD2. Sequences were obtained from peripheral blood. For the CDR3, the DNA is TGCGCCAGCAGCGGGACTAGCGGGAGAGAGACCCAGTACTTC. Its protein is CASSGTSGRETQYF.